The 10 T cell receptor beta chains below come from one sample, sequenced in a study of PD-1 blockade in classical Hodgkin lymphoma. Autologous stem cell transplantation was followed by relapse in every patient, and brentuximab vedotin exposure varied. TCRdb's copy holds only in-frame clones and misses some; the assay was immunoSEQ multiplex PCR. The table has 25,000 to 35,000 clones, 70% seen once. The sample was peripheral blood mononuclear cells (PBMCs), taken before the second cycle of nivolumab. Source of these receptors: a human donor with classical Hodgkin lymphoma.

This clone has just a few counts. J is TRBJ2-2 and V is TRBV12-5, with a possible D match to TRBD1 (6 bases). Germline loops: CDR1 LGHNT, CDR2 FRNRAP. The V end lost 3 bases, the J end lost 0 bases, and 29 bases lay between the germline ends. The CDR3 is 22 residues long. In nucleotides, the CDR3 is TGTGCTAGTGGTTTTAAGTCGGTTCTGGGGACACCCATATCCGCGAACACCGGGGAGCTGTTTTTT. This encodes CASGFKSVLGTPISANTGELFF.

The chain joins TRBV9 to TRBJ2-5, with a weak D call TRBD1 (6 bases). V lost 1 base and J lost 3, with 10 bases in between. Germline CDR1 is SGDLS and CDR2 is YYNGEE. The CDR3 extends over 14 amino acids. Written as DNA, the CDR3 is TGTGCCAGCAGCGTACATGGACAGAAAGAGACCCAGTACTTC. As protein: CASSVHGQKETQYF. The full variable domain, completed using reference TRBV9 and TRBJ2-5, is DSGVTQTPKHLITATGQRVTLRCSPRSGDLSVYWYQQSLDQGLQFLIQYYNGEERAKGNILERFSAQQFPDLHSELNLSSLELGDSALYFCASSVHGQKETQYFGPGTRLLVL.

The chain employs TRBV6-6 and TRBJ1-2; 7 nucleotides line up with TRBD1. V lost 2 bases and J lost 2; bases outside the gene matches: 5. The germline V gene encodes CDR1 MNHNY and CDR2 SVGAGI (reference sequence). This CDR3 is built from 15 residues. In DNA, the CDR3 is TGTGCCAGCAGTTACGGTAACAGGGGAAACTATGGCTACACCTTC. This gives the protein CASSYGNRGNYGYTF.

The J gene is TRBJ1-2, the V gene TRBV7-2; D gene unclear. The ends were cut back, 3 bases at V and 8 bases at J, with 10 bases in the middle. The germline V gene has CDR1 SGHTA and CDR2 FQGNSA. The CDR3 totals 12 residues. The CDR3 loop reads CASSLWVPGYTF. CDR3 nucleotide sequence: TGTGCCAGCAGCTTGTGGGTTCCGGGCTACACCTTC.

The V and J genes are TRBV6-1 and TRBJ1-2, with D tentatively TRBD1 (6 bases). The CDR3 has 16 amino acids. The V end was cut by 4 bases, the J end by 6 bases, with 21 bases between. Germline loops: CDR1 MNHNS, CDR2 SASEGT. CDR3 amino acids: CASSVWQGPSTDGYTF. CDR3 bases: TGTGCCAGCAGTGTCTGGCAGGGGCCCAGCACGGATGGCTACACCTTC.

The rearrangement joins TRBV6-6 to TRBJ2-3; D is possibly TRBD1 (7 bases). V was clipped by 8 bases and J by 3 bases, with 15 bases between them. CDR3 size: 14 residues. Germline V CDR1 and CDR2: MNHNY, SVGAGI (reference sequence). Written as DNA, the CDR3 is TGTGCCAGCGGGGGACTCAGGGGGACAGATACGCAGTATTTT. This translates into CASGGLRGTDTQYF.

The chain employs TRBV7-6 and TRBJ1-4; tentatively, D is TRBD1 (5 bases). From germline, CDR1 is SGHVS and CDR2 FNYEAQ. The CDR3 spans 18 residues. Trimming stripped 6 bases from V and 11 bases from J, with 31 bases between. This chain's CDR3 is CASSPLAPTTGPLEKLFF. As DNA, the CDR3 is TGTGCCAGCAGTCCTCTCGCCCCCACAACGGGACCGCTGGAGAAACTGTTTTTT.

This chain joins TRBV5-4 and TRBJ2-1, with a possible D match to TRBD2 (5 bases). V was clipped by 4 bases and J by 0 bases, with 14 bases between them. The CDR3 sequence is 16 residues long. Per germline, CDR1 SGHNT and CDR2 YYREEE (reference sequence). CDR3 region: CASSPAAGLSYNEQFF. The CDR3 nucleotides read TGTGCCAGCAGCCCGGCGGCAGGACTCTCCTACAATGAGCAGTTCTTC.

This chain uses TRBV7-3 with TRBJ1-4; no reliable D call. Looked up from germline, CDR1 is SGHTA and CDR2 is FQGTGA. Trimming removed 5 bases at V and 3 bases at J, with 10 bases between. CDR3 length: 14 amino acids. CDR3 region: CASSQILANEKLFF. The CDR3 nucleotides are TGTGCCAGCAGCCAAATCCTTGCTAATGAAAAACTGTTTTTT.

The chain recombines TRBV19 with TRBJ1-1; 11 bases line up with TRBD1. Germline V gene data show CDR1 as LNHDA and CDR2 as SQIVND (reference sequence). The CDR3 loop spans 15 amino acids. V was clipped by 5 bases and J by 4 bases; unmatched bases: 6. This chain's CDR3 is CASSGPGTGGTEAFF. CDR3 DNA sequence: TGTGCCAGTAGTGGACCCGGGACAGGGGGCACTGAAGCTTTCTTT.